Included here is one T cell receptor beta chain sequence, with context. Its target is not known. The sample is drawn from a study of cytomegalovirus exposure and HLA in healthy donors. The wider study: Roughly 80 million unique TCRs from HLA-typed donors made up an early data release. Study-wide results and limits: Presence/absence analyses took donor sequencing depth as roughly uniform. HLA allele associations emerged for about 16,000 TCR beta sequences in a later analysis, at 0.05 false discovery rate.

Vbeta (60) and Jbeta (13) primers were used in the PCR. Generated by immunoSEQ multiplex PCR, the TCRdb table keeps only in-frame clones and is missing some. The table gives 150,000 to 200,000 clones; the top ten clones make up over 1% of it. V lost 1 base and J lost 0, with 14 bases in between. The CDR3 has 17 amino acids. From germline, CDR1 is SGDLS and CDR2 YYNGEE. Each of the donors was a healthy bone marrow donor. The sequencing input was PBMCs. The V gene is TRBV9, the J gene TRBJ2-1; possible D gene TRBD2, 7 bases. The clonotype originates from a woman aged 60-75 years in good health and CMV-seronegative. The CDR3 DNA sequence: TGTGCCAGCAGCGTACGGGGGGCGGGGAGCTCCTACAATGAGCAGTTCTTC. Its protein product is CASSVRGAGSSYNEQFF.